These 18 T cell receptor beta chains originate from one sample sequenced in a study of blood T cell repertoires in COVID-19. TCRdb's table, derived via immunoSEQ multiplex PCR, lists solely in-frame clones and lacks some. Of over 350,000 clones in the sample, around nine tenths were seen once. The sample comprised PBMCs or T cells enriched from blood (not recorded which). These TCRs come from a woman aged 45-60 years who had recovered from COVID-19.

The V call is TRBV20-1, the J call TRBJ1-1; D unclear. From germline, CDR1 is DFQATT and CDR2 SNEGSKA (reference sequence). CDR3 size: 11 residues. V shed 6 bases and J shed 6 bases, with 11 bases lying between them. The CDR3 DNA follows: TGCAGTGCAGACTACGGCCCTGAAGCTTTCTTT. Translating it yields CSADYGPEAFF.

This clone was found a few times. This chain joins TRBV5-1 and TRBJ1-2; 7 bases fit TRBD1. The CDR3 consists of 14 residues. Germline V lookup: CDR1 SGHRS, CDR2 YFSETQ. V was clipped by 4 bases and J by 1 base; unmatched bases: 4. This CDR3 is CASSPGTDNYGYTF. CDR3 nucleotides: TGCGCCAGCAGCCCCGGGACAGATAACTATGGCTACACCTTC.

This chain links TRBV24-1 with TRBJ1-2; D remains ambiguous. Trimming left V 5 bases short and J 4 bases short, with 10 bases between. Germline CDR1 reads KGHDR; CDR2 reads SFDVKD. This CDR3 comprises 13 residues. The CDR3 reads CATSAGSFYGYTF. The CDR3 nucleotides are TGTGCCACCAGTGCAGGATCTTTCTATGGCTACACCTTC.

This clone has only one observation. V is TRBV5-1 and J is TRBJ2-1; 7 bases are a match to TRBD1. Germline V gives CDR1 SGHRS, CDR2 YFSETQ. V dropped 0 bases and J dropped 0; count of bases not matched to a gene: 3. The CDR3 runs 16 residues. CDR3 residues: CASSLVGDSSYNEQFF. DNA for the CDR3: TGCGCCAGCAGCTTGGTTGGGGACAGCTCCTACAATGAGCAGTTCTTC.

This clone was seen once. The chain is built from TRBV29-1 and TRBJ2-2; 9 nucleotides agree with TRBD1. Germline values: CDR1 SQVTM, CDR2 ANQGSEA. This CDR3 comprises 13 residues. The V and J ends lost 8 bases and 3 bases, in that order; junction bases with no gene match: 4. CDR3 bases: TGCAGCTCTCGACAGGGGGACACCGGGGAGCTGTTTTTT. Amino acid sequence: CSSRQGDTGELFF.

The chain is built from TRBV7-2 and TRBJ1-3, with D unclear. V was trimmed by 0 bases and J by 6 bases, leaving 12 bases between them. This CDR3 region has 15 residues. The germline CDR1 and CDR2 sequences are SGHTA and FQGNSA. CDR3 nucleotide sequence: TGTGCCAGCAGCTTAGCAGGAGGGCGGGAAAACACCATATATTTT. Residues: CASSLAGGRENTIYF.

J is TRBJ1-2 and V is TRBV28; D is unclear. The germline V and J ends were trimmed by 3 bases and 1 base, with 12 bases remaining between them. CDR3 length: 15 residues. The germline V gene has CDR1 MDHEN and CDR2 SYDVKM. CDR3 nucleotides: TGTGCCAGCAGTTTTGAGGGCAGGCTTAACTATGGCTACACCTTC. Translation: CASSFEGRLNYGYTF.

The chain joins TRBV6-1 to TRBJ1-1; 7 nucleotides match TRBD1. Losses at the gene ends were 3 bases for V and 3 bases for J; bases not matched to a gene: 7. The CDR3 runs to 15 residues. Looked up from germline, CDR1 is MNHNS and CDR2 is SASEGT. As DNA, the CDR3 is TGTGCCAGCAGTGATGACAGGGTTTTCTACACTGAAGCTTTCTTT. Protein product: CASSDDRVFYTEAFF.

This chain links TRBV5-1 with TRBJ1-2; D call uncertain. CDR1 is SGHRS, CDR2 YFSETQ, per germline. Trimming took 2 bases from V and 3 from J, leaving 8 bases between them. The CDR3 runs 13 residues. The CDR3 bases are TGCGCCAGCAGCTTTGCGGCTGACTATGGCTACACCTTC. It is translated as CASSFAADYGYTF.

CDR3: CAWRPTLAGGPHEQYF. CDR3 nucleotides: TGTGCCTGGAGACCGACCCTAGCGGGGGGGCCCCACGAGCAGTACTTC. The J gene is TRBJ2-7, the V gene TRBV30, with TRBD2 matching 12 bases. V gave up 3 bases and J gave up 5 bases; unmatched junction bases: 11. The germline gives CDR1 GTSNPN, CDR2 SVGIG (reference sequence). The CDR3 sequence is 16 residues long. The variable domain in full, completed from reference TRBV30 and TRBJ2-7, reads SQTIHQWPATLVQPVGSPLSLECTVEGTSNPNLYWYRQAAGRGLQLLFYSVGIGQISSEVPQNLSASRPQDRQFILSSKKLLLSDSGFYLCAWRPTLAGGPHEQYFGPGTRLTVT.

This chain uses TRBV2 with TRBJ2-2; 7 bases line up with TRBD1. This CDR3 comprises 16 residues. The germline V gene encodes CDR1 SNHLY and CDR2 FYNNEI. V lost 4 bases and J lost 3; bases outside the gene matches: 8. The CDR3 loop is CASSGNRGDDTGELFF. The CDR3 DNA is TGTGCCAGCAGTGGGAACAGGGGAGACGACACCGGGGAGCTGTTTTTT. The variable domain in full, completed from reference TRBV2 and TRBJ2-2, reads EPEVTQTPSHQVTQMGQEVILRCVPISNHLYFYWYRQILGQKVEFLVSFYNNEISEKSEIFDDQFSVERPDGSNFTLKIRSTKLEDSAMYFCASSGNRGDDTGELFFGEGSRLTVL.

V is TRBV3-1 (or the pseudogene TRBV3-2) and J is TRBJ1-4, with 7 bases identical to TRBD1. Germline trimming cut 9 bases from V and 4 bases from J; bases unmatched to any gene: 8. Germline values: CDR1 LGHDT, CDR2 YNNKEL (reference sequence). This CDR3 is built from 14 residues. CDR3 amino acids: CASRATGINEKLFF. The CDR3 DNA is TGTGCCAGTCGCGCGACAGGGATTAATGAAAAACTGTTTTTT.

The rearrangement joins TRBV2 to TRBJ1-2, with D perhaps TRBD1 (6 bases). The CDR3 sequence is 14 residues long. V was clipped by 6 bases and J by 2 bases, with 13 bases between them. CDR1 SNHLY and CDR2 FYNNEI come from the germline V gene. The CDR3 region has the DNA TGTGCCAGCAGAGCCCAAGGGGGAAACTATGGCTACACCTTC. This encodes CASRAQGGNYGYTF.

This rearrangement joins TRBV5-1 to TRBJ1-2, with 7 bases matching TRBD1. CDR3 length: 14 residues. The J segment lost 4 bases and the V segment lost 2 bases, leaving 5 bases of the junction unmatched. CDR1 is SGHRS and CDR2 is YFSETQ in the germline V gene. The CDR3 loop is CASSFETGRYGYTF. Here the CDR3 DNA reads TGCGCCAGCAGCTTCGAGACAGGGCGCTATGGCTACACCTTC. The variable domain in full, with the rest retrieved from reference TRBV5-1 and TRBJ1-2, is KAGVTQTPRYLIKTRGQQVTLSCSPISGHRSVSWYQQTPGQGLQFLFEYFSETQRNKGNFPGRFSGRQFSNSRSEMNVSTLELGDSALYLCASSFETGRYGYTFGSGTRLTVV.

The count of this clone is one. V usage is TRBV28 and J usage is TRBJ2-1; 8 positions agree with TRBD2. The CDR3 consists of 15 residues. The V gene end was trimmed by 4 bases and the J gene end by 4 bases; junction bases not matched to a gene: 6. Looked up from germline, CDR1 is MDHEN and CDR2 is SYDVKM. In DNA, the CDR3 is TGTGCCAGCAGTTCCAGCGGGGGATCTTACAATGAGCAGTTCTTC. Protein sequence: CASSSSGGSYNEQFF.

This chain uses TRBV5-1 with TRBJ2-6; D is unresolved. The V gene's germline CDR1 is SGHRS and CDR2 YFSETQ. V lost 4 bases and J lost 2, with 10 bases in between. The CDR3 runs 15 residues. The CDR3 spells CASSPTSPGANVLTF. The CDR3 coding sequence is TGCGCCAGCAGCCCGACTTCCCCTGGGGCCAACGTCCTGACTTTC. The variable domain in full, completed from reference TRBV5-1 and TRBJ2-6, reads KAGVTQTPRYLIKTRGQQVTLSCSPISGHRSVSWYQQTPGQGLQFLFEYFSETQRNKGNFPGRFSGRQFSNSRSEMNVSTLELGDSALYLCASSPTSPGANVLTFGAGSRLTVL.

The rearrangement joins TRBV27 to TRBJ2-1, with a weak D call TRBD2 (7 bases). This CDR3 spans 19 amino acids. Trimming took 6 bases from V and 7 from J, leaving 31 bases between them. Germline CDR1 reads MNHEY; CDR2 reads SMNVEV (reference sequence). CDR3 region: CASSEGRGKAKLERNEQFF. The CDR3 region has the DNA TGTGCCAGCAGCGAGGGGAGGGGGAAAGCGAAACTTGAAAGGAATGAGCAGTTCTTC.

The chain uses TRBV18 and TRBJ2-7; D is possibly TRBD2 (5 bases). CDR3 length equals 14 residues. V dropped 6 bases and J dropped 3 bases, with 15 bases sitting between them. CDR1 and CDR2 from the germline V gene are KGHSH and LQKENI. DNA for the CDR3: TGTGCCAGCTCCCCGGGAACGAGAGGCTACGAGCAGTACTTC. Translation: CASSPGTRGYEQYF.